The TCR beta chain described here comes from a study of cytomegalovirus exposure and HLA in healthy donors. The overall study: Earlier results showed 90 million to 120 million unique TCR beta sequences derived from about 179 million T cells. Study results and limitations: Most TCR beta V segments were productive about 90% or about 30% of the time in an earlier analysis.

Both 60 Vbeta primers and 13 Jbeta primers went into the PCR. Original handling: Per a later analysis, the number of unique TCR beta chains was approximately 73 million, of which about 11 million were shared. Profiled with immunoSEQ multiplex PCR; TCRdb holds only in-frame clones, not every one. That table gives V, J and clone size, and the DNA gave D and trimming. The profile covers 100,000 to 150,000 clones, with 75% to 85% appearing a single time and 7.5% to 9.5% taken by the ten largest. Regarding this clone: The target antigen is unknown.

These donors, healthy bone marrow donors, were studied. The germline V gene encodes CDR1 MDHEN and CDR2 SYDVKM. The CDR3 has 15 amino acids. V was clipped by 1 base and J by 6 bases, with 16 bases between them. Sequencing was done on a sample of PBMCs. This clonotype was sampled from a female donor in good health and CMV-seropositive. V and J are TRBV28 and TRBJ2-7; D might be TRBD1 (5 bases). The CDR3 nucleotides are TGTGCCAGCAGTTTATTTCGCGTCAGGGATACCGAGCAGTACTTC. Translating gives CASSLFRVRDTEQYF.